This T cell receptor (beta chain) was observed in a study of T cell responses to AZD1222 COVID-19 vaccine. Clones were sequenced by immunoSEQ multiplex PCR, and TCRdb holds only the in-frame ones, with some missing. Of about 150,000 clones listed, around 90% are singletons. The sequence was collected from an adult who received the AZD1222 COVID-19 vaccine. This material consisted of peripheral blood, taken 28 days after the second AZD1222 dose.

Here the CDR3 DNA reads TGTGCCAGCAGCCGCTTGCCGATGAACACTGAAGCTTTCTTT. Protein sequence: CASSRLPMNTEAFF. The V and J genes are TRBV5-6 and TRBJ1-1; D is uncertain. The CDR3 extends over 14 amino acids. V gave up 4 bases and J gave up 0 bases, with 10 bases separating them. The germline V gene has CDR1 SGHDT and CDR2 YYEEEE.